The rows below give T cell receptor beta chains drawn from one sample of a study of TIL therapy for anti-PD-1-resistant metastatic lung cancer. TCRdb keeps only in-frame clones here, not all; method: immunoSEQ multiplex PCR. Of tens of thousands of clones listed, around 70% were seen once; the top ten hold 5.5% to 6.5%. Sequencing used blood, obtained at baseline. The receptors come from a person between 30 and 80 years old with non-small cell lung cancer. The conserved cysteine and the conserved F or W are not part of the CDR3 here.

V gene: TRBV28; CDR3 length: 14; J gene: TRBJ1-2; CDR3 protein: ASSVGTATDFYGYT
V gene: TRBV6-5; CDR3 length: 12; J gene: TRBJ1-4; CDR3 protein: ASSSTAANEKLF
V gene: TRBV19; CDR3 length: 11; J gene: TRBJ1-1; CDR3 protein: ASSMGGNTEAF
V gene: TRBV25-1; CDR3 length: 12; J gene: TRBJ2-3; CDR3 protein: ASSESGNLYTQY
V gene: TRBV5-1; CDR3 length: 15; J gene: TRBJ2-2; CDR3 protein: ASRMALRTANTGELF
V gene: TRBV9; CDR3 length: 11; J gene: TRBJ2-7; CDR3 protein: ASSYTGGYEQY
V gene: TRBV28; CDR3 length: 14; J gene: TRBJ2-1; CDR3 protein: ASSFVGSGIYNEQF
V gene: TRBV28; CDR3 length: 12; J gene: TRBJ2-7; CDR3 protein: ASSFPPGTYEQY
V gene: TRBV2; CDR3 length: 13; J gene: TRBJ2-6; CDR3 protein: ASSRGVSGANVLT
V gene: TRBV11-3; CDR3 length: 12; J gene: TRBJ2-3; CDR3 protein: ASSLDPATDTQY
V gene: TRBV11-2; CDR3 length: 17; J gene: TRBJ2-5; CDR3 protein: ASSLKLPLEGGRDQTQY
V gene: TRBV29-1; CDR3 length: 10; J gene: TRBJ1-1; CDR3 protein: SVEGANTEAF
V gene: TRBV7-9; CDR3 length: 13; J gene: TRBJ2-7; CDR3 protein: ASSSAGLANYEQY
V gene: TRBV7-2; CDR3 length: 11; J gene: TRBJ1-2; CDR3 protein: ASSWGKKGEYT
V gene: TRBV30; CDR3 length: 12; J gene: TRBJ2-4; CDR3 protein: AWSVGIAKNIQY
V gene: TRBV18; CDR3 length: 13; J gene: TRBJ1-2; CDR3 protein: ASSPSPQGGEGYT
V gene: TRBV2; CDR3 length: 12; J gene: TRBJ2-1; CDR3 protein: ASNGGYSYNEQF
V gene: TRBV19; CDR3 length: 11; J gene: TRBJ2-7; CDR3 protein: ASSPGQAYEQY
V gene: TRBV10-3; CDR3 length: 13; J gene: TRBJ1-2; CDR3 protein: AISERQGSNYGYT
V gene: TRBV2; CDR3 length: 15; J gene: TRBJ1-5; CDR3 protein: ASSKGPLGAYNQPQH
V gene: TRBV7-7; CDR3 length: 9; J gene: TRBJ2-2; CDR3 protein: ASLVGGELF
V gene: TRBV7-2; CDR3 length: 12; J gene: TRBJ1-5; CDR3 protein: ASSLYPGGQPQH